The rows below give T cell receptor beta chains drawn from one sample of a study of blood T cell repertoires in COVID-19. Assay: immunoSEQ multiplex PCR; the TCRdb copy retains only in-frame clones and omits some. The sample lists over 400,000 clones; more than 85% were seen once. Sequencing was performed on PBMCs or T cells enriched from blood (not recorded which). These receptors originate from a woman between 55 and 75 years old who had recovered from COVID-19. Both conserved end residues are part of each CDR3. A D gene is named only where the DNA matches it firmly. Not every row has a clone size; where given, it reads once, few, many or a size class.

D gene	V gene	clone size	J gene	CDR3 protein	CDR3 DNA
TRBD1	TRBV10-2	-	TRBJ1-1	CASRTGTVNTEAFF	TGCGCCAGCAGAACCGGGACAGTGAACACTGAAGCTTTCTTT
TRBD1	TRBV5-5	-	TRBJ2-4	CASSWTGVNIQYF	TGTGCCAGCAGCTGGACAGGCGTGAACATTCAGTACTTC
-	TRBV27	-	TRBJ1-5	CASSSTNQPQHF	TGTGCCAGCAGTTCTACTAATCAGCCCCAGCATTTT
TRBD1	TRBV3-1/TRBV3-2	-	TRBJ1-2	CASSQEYRGGYTF	TGTGCCAGCAGCCAAGAATACAGGGGTGGCTACACCTTC
-	TRBV9	-	TRBJ2-5	CASSVELQGWETQYF	TGTGCCAGCAGCGTCGAACTTCAGGGTTGGGAGACCCAGTACTTC
-	TRBV6-5	-	TRBJ1-1	CASSPRGRTEAFF	TGTGCCAGCAGTCCAAGAGGTAGAACTGAAGCTTTCTTT
-	TRBV11-2	once	TRBJ1-6	CASSKTGWYNSPLHF	TGTGCCAGCAGCAAAACAGGATGGTATAATTCACCCCTCCACTTT
-	TRBV5-1	-	TRBJ2-5	CASSLGTQATQYF	TGCGCCAGCAGCTTGGGTACACAGGCCACCCAGTACTTC
-	TRBV28	-	TRBJ1-2	CASLMGAQFDGYTF	TGTGCCAGCCTTATGGGGGCCCAGTTTGATGGCTACACCTTC
-	TRBV4-1	-	TRBJ2-4	CASSQFEGPDIQYF	TGCGCCAGCAGCCAATTTGAGGGTCCTGACATTCAGTACTTC
TRBD2	TRBV27	once	TRBJ2-3	CASSSIISGWGTDTQYF	TGTGCCAGCAGTTCCATCATTAGCGGGTGGGGAACAGATACGCAGTATTTT
-	TRBV19	-	TRBJ1-2	CATHRQETNYGYTF	TGTGCCACCCACCGACAGGAGACTAACTATGGCTACACCTTC
TRBD2	TRBV24-1	-	TRBJ2-3	CATSDPGLSTDTQYF	TGTGCCACCAGTGATCCGGGACTAAGCACAGATACGCAGTATTTT
TRBD1	TRBV2	-	TRBJ1-6	CASKGQGQSPLHF	TGTGCCAGCAAAGGACAGGGTCAATCACCCCTCCACTTT
-	TRBV6-2/TRBV6-3	-	TRBJ2-4	CASSSAGLAKNIQYF	TGTGCCAGCAGTTCGGCAGGGCTAGCCAAAAACATTCAGTACTTC
TRBD1	TRBV3-1/TRBV3-2	-	TRBJ2-2	CASSQDLQAGGRGELFF	TGTGCCAGCAGCCAAGATCTTCAAGCAGGGGGCAGGGGGGAGCTGTTTTTT
-	TRBV7-8	-	TRBJ2-7	CASSLSGYEQYF	TGTGCCAGCAGCCTCTCAGGCTACGAGCAGTACTTC
-	TRBV29-1	-	TRBJ1-1	CSVEGAVPEAFF	TGCAGCGTTGAAGGCGCGGTCCCTGAAGCTTTCTTT
-	TRBV19	-	TRBJ2-3	CATSPGGTDTQYF	TGTGCCACCAGTCCCGGGGGCACAGATACGCAGTATTTT
-	TRBV3-1/TRBV3-2	-	TRBJ2-6	CASSQGRASGANVLTF	TGTGCCAGCAGCCAAGGGAGAGCTTCTGGGGCCAACGTCCTGACTTTC
-	TRBV23-1	-	TRBJ2-5	CASSLGRTKYF	TGCGCCAGCAGTCTCGGCAGGACAAAGTACTTC
TRBD1	TRBV19	-	TRBJ2-3	CASLPTGSLSDTQYF	TGTGCCAGTCTCCCGACAGGGTCTTTATCAGATACGCAGTATTTT
TRBD1	TRBV3-1/TRBV3-2	-	TRBJ2-7	CASSHLGRGQFPGRGYEQYF	TGTGCCAGCAGCCACCTGGGCAGGGGGCAATTCCCTGGCCGCGGCTACGAGCAGTACTTC
-	TRBV24-1	-	TRBJ1-5	CATSDPRQAPGQPQHF	TGTGCCACCAGTGACCCCAGACAGGCCCCCGGTCAGCCCCAGCATTTT
TRBD1	TRBV12-3/TRBV12-4	-	TRBJ1-2	CASTQTGREGYTF	TGTGCCAGCACCCAGACAGGGAGAGAGGGCTACACCTTC
TRBD2	TRBV11-2	-	TRBJ2-7	CASSFQAGTYEQYF	TGTGCCAGCAGCTTCCAAGCGGGGACCTACGAGCAGTACTTC
TRBD1	TRBV6-5	few	TRBJ2-1	CATSRTGVNNEQFF	TGTGCCACATCGCGGACAGGGGTTAACAATGAGCAGTTCTTC
-	TRBV2	-	TRBJ1-2	CASSLGGNYGYTF	TGTGCCAGCAGCCTGGGGGGGAACTATGGCTACACCTTC
-	TRBV5-8	once	TRBJ2-1	CASSLEQAGVYNEQFF	TGTGCCAGCAGCTTGGAACAGGCAGGGGTCTACAATGAGCAGTTCTTC
-	TRBV2	-	TRBJ1-5	CASSGEGGQPQHF	TGTGCCAGCAGCGGGGAGGGAGGTCAGCCCCAGCATTTT
-	TRBV6-5	-	TRBJ1-2	CASSSTGTYGYTF	TGTGCCAGCAGTTCGACCGGGACATATGGCTACACCTTC
TRBD1	TRBV29-1	-	TRBJ1-1	CSVEDPGQGASAEAFF	TGCAGCGTTGAAGATCCGGGACAGGGGGCTAGTGCTGAAGCTTTCTTT
TRBD1	TRBV6-5	once	TRBJ2-4	CASSLDRGKDIQYF	TGTGCCAGCAGCCTAGACAGGGGGAAGGACATTCAGTACTTC
TRBD2	TRBV29-1	few	TRBJ2-3	CSVEGRAAGGQDTQYF	TGCAGCGTTGAAGGTCGTGCGGCGGGGGGGCAGGATACGCAGTATTTT
-	TRBV2	-	TRBJ1-4	CASNLLTTNEKLFF	TGTGCCAGCAACTTGCTCACAACTAATGAAAAACTGTTTTTT
-	TRBV6-5	once	TRBJ2-1	CASSYSTGEYNEQFF	TGTGCCAGCAGTTACTCGACTGGCGAATACAATGAGCAGTTCTTC
-	TRBV2	few	TRBJ1-3	CASSGWGSGNTIYF	TGTGCCAGCAGTGGTTGGGGCTCGGGAAACACCATATATTTT
-	TRBV9	-	TRBJ1-2	CASSGWEGDYGYTF	TGTGCCAGCAGCGGGTGGGAGGGTGACTATGGCTACACCTTC
TRBD1	TRBV2	-	TRBJ2-5	CASSSWWDRALGTQYF	TGTGCCAGCAGTAGCTGGTGGGACAGGGCCTTGGGGACCCAGTACTTC
TRBD1	TRBV7-2	few	TRBJ1-5	CASSPQRGGSQPQHF	TGTGCCAGCAGCCCTCAACGAGGGGGCAGTCAGCCCCAGCATTTT
TRBD2	TRBV3-1/TRBV3-2	-	TRBJ2-3	CASSLTTSGSTDTQYF	TGTGCCAGCAGCCTCACGACTAGCGGTAGCACAGATACGCAGTATTTT
TRBD2	TRBV2	-	TRBJ2-2	CASSAAGGNTGELFF	TGTGCCAGCAGTGCGGCGGGGGGTAACACCGGGGAGCTGTTTTTT
-	TRBV4-1	-	TRBJ2-3	CASSQGEQTKNTQYF	TGCGCCAGCAGCCAAGGAGAACAGACCAAGAATACGCAGTATTTT
TRBD1	TRBV10-3	-	TRBJ1-1	CAITVNRGSNTEAFF	TGTGCCATCACTGTCAACAGGGGCTCGAACACTGAAGCTTTCTTT
TRBD1	TRBV2	-	TRBJ2-4	CASSSQGAKNIQYF	TGTGCCAGCAGCTCACAGGGGGCCAAAAACATTCAGTACTTC
-	TRBV19	-	TRBJ1-5	CASFGGYYNQPQHF	TGTGCCAGTTTCGGAGGGTACTACAATCAGCCCCAGCATTTT
TRBD1	TRBV29-1	-	TRBJ1-2	CSVPGQGSGYTF	TGCAGCGTGCCGGGACAGGGATCCGGCTACACCTTC
TRBD2	TRBV11-2	-	TRBJ2-3	CASSLRPSGSSTDTQYF	TGTGCCAGCAGCTTAAGGCCTAGCGGGTCGTCCACAGATACGCAGTATTTT
-	TRBV5-1	-	TRBJ1-3	CASSVSGNTIYF	TGCGCCAGCAGCGTGAGTGGAAACACCATATATTTT
-	TRBV19	-	TRBJ1-2	CATWDGSGWHGYTF	TGTGCCACCTGGGACGGGAGCGGTTGGCACGGCTACACCTTC
TRBD1	TRBV15	-	TRBJ2-3	CATSRPDRGEDTQYF	TGTGCCACCAGCAGACCGGACAGGGGGGAAGATACGCAGTATTTT
TRBD1	TRBV7-8	-	TRBJ1-5	CASSLGQGPSNQPQHF	TGTGCCAGCAGCCTAGGACAGGGACCCAGCAATCAGCCCCAGCATTTT
-	TRBV27	-	TRBJ2-3	CASSPSQSGGTDTQYF	TGTGCCAGCAGTCCCTCTCAGTCGGGTGGCACAGATACGCAGTATTTT